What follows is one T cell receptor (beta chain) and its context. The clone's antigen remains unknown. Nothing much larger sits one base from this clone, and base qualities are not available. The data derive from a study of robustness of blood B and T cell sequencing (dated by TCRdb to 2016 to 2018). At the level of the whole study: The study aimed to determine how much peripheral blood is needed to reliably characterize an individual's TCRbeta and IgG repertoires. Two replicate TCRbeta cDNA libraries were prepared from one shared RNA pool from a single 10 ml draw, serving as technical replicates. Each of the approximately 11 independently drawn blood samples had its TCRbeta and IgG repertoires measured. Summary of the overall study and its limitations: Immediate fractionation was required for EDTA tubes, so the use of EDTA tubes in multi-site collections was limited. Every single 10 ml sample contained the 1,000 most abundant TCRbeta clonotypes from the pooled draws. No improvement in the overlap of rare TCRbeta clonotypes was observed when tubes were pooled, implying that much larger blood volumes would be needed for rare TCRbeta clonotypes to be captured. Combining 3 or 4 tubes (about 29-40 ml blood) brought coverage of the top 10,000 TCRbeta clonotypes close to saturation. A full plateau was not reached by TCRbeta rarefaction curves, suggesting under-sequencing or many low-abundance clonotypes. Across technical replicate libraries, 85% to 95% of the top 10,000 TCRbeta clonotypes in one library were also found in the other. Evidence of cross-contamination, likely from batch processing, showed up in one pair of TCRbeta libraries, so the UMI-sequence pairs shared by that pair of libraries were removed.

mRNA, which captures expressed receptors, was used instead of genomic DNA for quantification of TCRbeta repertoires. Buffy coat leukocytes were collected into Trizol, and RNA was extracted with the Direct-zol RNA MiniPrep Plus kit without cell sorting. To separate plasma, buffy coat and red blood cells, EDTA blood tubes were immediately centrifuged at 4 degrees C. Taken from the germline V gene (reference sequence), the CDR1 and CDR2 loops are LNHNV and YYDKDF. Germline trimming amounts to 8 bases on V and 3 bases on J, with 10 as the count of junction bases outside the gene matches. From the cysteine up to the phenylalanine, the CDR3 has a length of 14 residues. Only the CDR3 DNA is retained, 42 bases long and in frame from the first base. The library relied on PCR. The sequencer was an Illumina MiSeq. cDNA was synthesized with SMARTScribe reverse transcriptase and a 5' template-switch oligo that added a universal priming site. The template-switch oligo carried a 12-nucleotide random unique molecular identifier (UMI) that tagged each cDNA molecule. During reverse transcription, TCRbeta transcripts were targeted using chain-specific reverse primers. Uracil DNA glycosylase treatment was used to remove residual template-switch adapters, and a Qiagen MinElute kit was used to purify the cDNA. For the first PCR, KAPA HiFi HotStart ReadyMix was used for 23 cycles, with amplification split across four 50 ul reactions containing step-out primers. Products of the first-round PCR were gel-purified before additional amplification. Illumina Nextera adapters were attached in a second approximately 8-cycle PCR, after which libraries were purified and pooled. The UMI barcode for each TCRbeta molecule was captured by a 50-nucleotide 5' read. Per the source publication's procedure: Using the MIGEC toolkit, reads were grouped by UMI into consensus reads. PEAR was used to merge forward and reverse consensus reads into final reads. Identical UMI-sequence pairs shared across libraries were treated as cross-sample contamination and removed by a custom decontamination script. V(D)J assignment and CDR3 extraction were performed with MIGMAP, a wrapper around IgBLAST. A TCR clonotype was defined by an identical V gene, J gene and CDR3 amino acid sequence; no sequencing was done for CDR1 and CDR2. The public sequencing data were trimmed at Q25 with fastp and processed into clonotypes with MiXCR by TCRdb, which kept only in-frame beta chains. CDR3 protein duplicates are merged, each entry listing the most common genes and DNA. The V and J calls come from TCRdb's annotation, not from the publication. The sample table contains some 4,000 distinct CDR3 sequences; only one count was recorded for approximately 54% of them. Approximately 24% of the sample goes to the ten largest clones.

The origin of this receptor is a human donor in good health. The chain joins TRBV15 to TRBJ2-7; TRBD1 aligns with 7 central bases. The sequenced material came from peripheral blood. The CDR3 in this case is CATRQTGRNYEQYF. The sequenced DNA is TGTGCCACCCGTCAGACAGGGCGTAACTACGAGCAGTACTTC.